This T cell receptor beta chain was observed in a study of T-cell memory formation after mild COVID-19. General study points: CD4+ clones that contracted lay mainly in CM and EM; CD8+ ones lay in EMRA.

There are many counts of this clonotype. What it recognizes is unknown. This CDR3 region has 15 residues. The V gene end was trimmed by 3 bases and the J gene end by 3 bases; junction bases not matched to a gene: 6. From 5'RACE with constant-segment primers came TCR alpha and TCR beta cDNA libraries that carried sample barcodes and UMIs. TCRdb re-derived calls from the 5' RACE reads in MiXCR, one entry per CDR3 protein. The sample comprises just under 150,000 distinct CDR3 sequences, 5.5% to 7% of which are singletons, and about 2% rests with the top ten. The sample comprised PBMCs or a T cell subset sorted from them (not recorded which). The clonotype was recovered from an adult woman who had mild COVID-19 (a few samples of this study predate the infection). Cell type and time point are not known. The chain has TRBV23-1 and TRBJ2-7, with 9 bases matching TRBD2. TRBV23-1 is labeled an ORF, and its function is uncertain. The CDR3 protein is CASSHRREGYYEQYF. As DNA, the CDR3 is TGCGCCAGCAGTCACCGGCGGGAGGGTTACTACGAGCAGTACTTC.